This TCR beta chain was retrieved from a study of cytomegalovirus exposure and HLA in healthy donors. PCR employed 60 Vbeta and 13 Jbeta primers. TCRdb keeps only in-frame clones here, not all; method: immunoSEQ multiplex PCR. The sample holds approximately 120,000 clones; approximately 80% are singletons and the top ten take approximately 3.6%. Study conclusions and caveats: In a later analysis, TCR beta V- and J-gene trimming was associated with a missense DCLRE1C variant.

On this clone: The antigen remains undetermined.

The source is a young man in good health and CMV-seronegative. Sequencing was carried out using PBMCs.

The CDR3 region is CASSGGSGGPSYEQYF. CDR3 nucleotides: TGTGCCAGCAGTGGGGGGAGCGGGGGACCATCCTACGAGCAGTACTTC. This chain joins TRBV6-1 and TRBJ2-7; TRBD2 matches at 8 bases. V was pared by 4 bases and J by 1 base, with 9 bases of the junction left unmatched. The CDR3 is 16 amino acids. CDR1 and CDR2 (germline): MNHNS, SASEGT.